A selection of T cell receptor beta chains follows, all from one sample in a study of long-term antiretroviral therapy in people with HIV. Sequencing was performed with immunoSEQ multiplex PCR; in TCRdb, only in-frame clones are kept and a portion is missing. The sample holds tens of thousands of clones; roughly 80% are singletons and the top ten take around 5.1%. The specimen was unsorted PBMCs, collected 1.5 years after starting antiretroviral therapy. Source of these receptors: a young man with HIV. CDR3s include the opening cysteine and the closing phenylalanine or tryptophan. The D gene is left open where the match is weak. The size field is filled for only some rows; it gives once, few, many or a size class.

j_call d_call clone_size v_call cdr3_aa
TRBJ1-5 NA NA TRBV28 CASSMPQGYQPQHF
TRBJ1-1 NA NA TRBV6-5 CASSYHRGAMNTEAFF
TRBJ2-4 NA NA TRBV5-6 CATSGKAKNIQYF
TRBJ1-5 NA few TRBV2 CASSVQGGQPQHF
TRBJ2-5 NA NA TRBV5-6 CASTERHQETQYF
TRBJ2-7 NA NA TRBV10-2 CASLGEYEQYF
TRBJ2-1 TRBD2 NA TRBV27 CASSSGLDAYNEQFF
TRBJ2-1 NA NA TRBV7-2 CASSPGGGSYNEQFF
TRBJ2-7 NA NA TRBV2 CASKAGAYEQYF
TRBJ2-7 TRBD1 NA TRBV28 CASSSTGTVDEQYF
TRBJ2-5 NA once TRBV7-3 CASSLTRAETQYF
TRBJ2-1 NA NA TRBV7-9 CASSQYRDIPQPFF
TRBJ1-2 NA NA TRBV28 CASSSTGTTYGYTF
TRBJ2-3 NA NA TRBV9 CASSVGGSSADTQYF
TRBJ2-1 NA once TRBV5-6 CASSPRGVRSSYNEQFF
TRBJ2-6 TRBD1 NA TRBV11-2 CASSFRLGTGTGANVLTF
TRBJ2-2 NA NA TRBV6-6 CASSYDTTGELFF
TRBJ2-2 TRBD1 few TRBV5-1 CASSDGQGNTGELFF
TRBJ2-3 NA NA TRBV28 CASSSGLDTQYF
TRBJ2-2 NA NA TRBV7-9 CASSPLADTGELFF
TRBJ2-7 TRBD1 NA TRBV28 CASKSGQAYEQYF
TRBJ1-2 NA NA TRBV7-9 CASSPSLVGYTF
TRBJ2-3 NA NA TRBV30 CAWSGGADTQYF
TRBJ1-1 NA NA TRBV6-5 CASIRAAGTEAFF
TRBJ1-1 NA NA TRBV2 CASSVQLTEAFF
TRBJ2-3 NA NA TRBV5-6 CASSLIYRGTGVTDTQYF
TRBJ1-1 TRBD1 NA TRBV5-8 CASSRGDRVMNTEAFF
TRBJ2-7 TRBD1 NA TRBV30 CASDRGSEIEQYF
TRBJ2-7 TRBD2 NA TRBV9 CASSVDTLAGVRGEQYF
TRBJ2-5 NA NA TRBV5-6 CASSSLDVETQYF
TRBJ2-1 TRBD2 NA TRBV6-6 CASSYSLAGAREQFF
TRBJ1-2 NA NA TRBV25-1 CASSDRDSGYGYTF
TRBJ1-5 NA NA TRBV5-5 CASTPAGASHSSQPQHF
TRBJ2-2 NA few TRBV5-6 CASSTWRHLNTGELFF
TRBJ2-7 NA NA TRBV7-2 CASSLGARSEQYF
TRBJ2-1 TRBD1 NA TRBV18 CASSPIGTALYNEQFF
TRBJ2-2 NA NA TRBV5-4 CASSLMGANTGELFF
TRBJ2-7 NA NA TRBV4-2 CASSQDPLTLAGEQYF
TRBJ2-1 TRBD2 NA TRBV29-1 CSVVFYELAGDINYNEQFF
TRBJ1-2 NA NA TRBV30 CAWSQGQSGYTF